Each of the 20 T cell receptor beta chains below was sequenced from the same sample in a study of post-analysis software for immune sequencing data. Study-level points and caveats: Comparison of patients with controls showed about 5 TRBV segments more frequent in patients, TRBV5-6, TRBV5-1 and TRBV20-1 among them.

Built from TCR beta cDNA, the libraries had unique molecular identifiers in them. From the PCR reads, TCRdb called clonotypes with MiXCR, one entry per CDR3 protein. In the table there are about 260,000 distinct CDR3 sequences, approximately 34% of which are singletons. Their antigens remain unidentified. Material: blood. The receptors were gathered from a girl aged 10-17 years with multiple sclerosis.

This clonotype was seen more than once but under ten times. Germline and junction disagree at one end, which may indicate a read error. The genes are TRBV20-1 and TRBJ1-2, with D maybe TRBD1 (6 bases). Germline CDR1 is DFQATT and CDR2 is SNEGSKA (reference sequence). CDR3 length equals 16 residues. This chain's CDR3 is CSARDTGRLTNYSYTF. CDR3 in DNA: TGCAGTGCTAGAGATACAGGGCGCCTGACTAACTATAGCTACACCTTC.

The chain couples TRBV12-3 or TRBV12-4 to TRBJ1-5; 9 nucleotides align to TRBD1. V shed 5 bases and J 5 bases; nucleotides not matched to a gene: 7. The CDR3 runs 15 residues. The CDR3 here is CASSHQGQGYQPQHF. The CDR3 nucleotides read TGTGCCAGCAGTCACCAGGGACAGGGTTATCAGCCCCAGCATTTT.

Points on this clonotype: A read error may explain this, as a much larger clone is one base away. The genes are TRBV4-1 and TRBJ1-1; 10 bases agree with TRBD1. The CDR3 sequence is 16 residues long. Germline V gene data show CDR1 as MGHRA and CDR2 as YSYEKL. In DNA form, the CDR3 reads TGCGTCAGCAGCCGGGACCGACAGGGGGCACTCACTGAAGCTTTCTTT. Protein sequence: CVSSRDRQGALTEAFF.

The chain joins TRBV23-1 to TRBJ2-1; the match to TRBD1 covers 8 bases. TRBV23-1 is an ORF, and what it does is uncertain. V lost 1 base to trimming and J lost 5 bases; unmatched junction nucleotides: 10. The CDR3 is 17 amino acids. The CDR3 coding sequence is TGCGCCAGCAGTCAATGGGGAGAGGACAGGGCGGACAATGAGCAGTTCTTC. This codes for CASSQWGEDRADNEQFF.

The V call is TRBV28, the J call TRBJ2-7, with D uncertain. Germline V gene lookup returns CDR1 MDHEN and CDR2 SYDVKM. The CDR3 consists of 16 residues. V was clipped by 4 bases and J by 0 bases, with 16 bases between them. CDR3 bases: TGTGCCAGCAGTTCCCCCATCCTGGAAAGCTCCTACGAGCAGTACTTC. This translates into CASSSPILESSYEQYF.

This clonotype was found many times. The rearrangement joins TRBV12-3 or TRBV12-4 to TRBJ1-6; no firm D call. V was pared by 3 bases and J by 5 bases, with 8 bases between. This CDR3 has 14 amino acids. CDR3 in DNA: TGTGCCAGCAGTTTGCGGTTGAATAATTCACCCCTCCACTTT. Residues: CASSLRLNNSPLHF.

About this clonotype itself: This could be a read error, since a much larger clone is one nucleotide away. The chain carries TRBV5-1 and TRBJ2-3; TRBD2 matches 11 bases. CDR3 length: 16 amino acids. The V gene's germline CDR1 is SGHRS and CDR2 YFSETQ. The CDR3 spells CAGSSRLAGSTDTQYF. The CDR3 coding sequence is TGCGCCGGCAGCTCACGACTAGCGGGAAGCACAGATACGCAGTATTTT.

V gene TRBV5-6 combines with J gene TRBJ2-5, with 11 bases identical to TRBD1. J gave up 5 bases and V 0 bases, and 6 bases lay outside the gene matches. There are 16 residues in the CDR3. Germline V gene lookup returns CDR1 SGHDT and CDR2 YYEEEE. Written as DNA, the CDR3 is TGTGCCAGCAGCTTGGCCCGGACAGGGGGCGGGGAGACCCAGTACTTC. It translates to CASSLARTGGGETQYF.

This sequence joins TRBV19 and TRBJ1-1; D uncertain. The CDR3 covers 14 residues. With 10 bases removed from V and 3 bases from J, the gap between germline ends came to 18 bases. CDR1 and CDR2 (germline): LNHDA, SQIVND (reference sequence). The CDR3 region is CATGPGRWDTEAFF. CDR3 bases: TGTGCCACCGGACCGGGGAGGTGGGACACTGAAGCTTTCTTT.

V is TRBV7-9 and J is TRBJ1-1; D may be TRBD1 (6 bases). Trimming stripped 4 bases from V and 6 bases from J, with 18 bases between. Germline-derived CDR1 and CDR2 are SEHNR and FQNEAQ (reference sequence). The CDR3 is 15 amino acids. CDR3: CASSSLRREGAEAFF. CDR3 DNA: TGTGCCAGCAGCTCACTTCGTCGGGAGGGGGCTGAAGCTTTCTTT.

In this sample, this clonotype turned up a few times. The rearrangement uses TRBV7-3 and TRBJ1-1; D ambiguous. Germline assignment: CDR1 SGHTA and CDR2 FQGTGA. The V and J ends lost 2 bases and 4 bases respectively, with 11 bases between them. The CDR3 has 14 residues. In DNA form, the CDR3 reads TGTGCCAGCAGCTTATTACCGGGAAGCACTGAAGCTTTCTTT. Amino acid sequence: CASSLLPGSTEAFF.

Many counts were recorded for this clonotype. The chain joins TRBV14 to TRBJ2-3, with D maybe TRBD2 (6 bases). V was clipped by 1 base and J by 0 bases, with 8 bases between them. The CDR3 spans 15 residues. Germline loops: CDR1 SGHDN, CDR2 FVKESK. CDR3 residues: CASSQGGASTDTQYF. CDR3 bases: TGTGCCAGCAGCCAAGGCGGGGCTAGCACAGATACGCAGTATTTT.

V gene TRBV28 combines with J gene TRBJ1-4, with 8 bases aligning to TRBD1. This CDR3 has 15 residues. The junction had 4 bases not matched to a gene; V was cut back by 3 bases and J by 4 bases. From germline, CDR1 is MDHEN and CDR2 SYDVKM. The CDR3 DNA is TGTGCCAGCAGTTTCGTTGGACAGGGTAATGAAAAACTGTTTTTT. Amino acids: CASSFVGQGNEKLFF.

This clonotype was counted ten times or more. The chain's CDR3 is CSARGATDFNEKLFF. The CDR3 DNA reads TGCAGTGCTAGAGGAGCGACAGACTTTAATGAAAAACTGTTTTTT. The V gene is TRBV20-1, the J gene TRBJ1-4, with D perhaps matching TRBD1 (5 bases). Germline CDR1 and CDR2: DFQATT and SNEGSKA (reference sequence). V was clipped by 1 base and J by 4 bases, with 13 bases between them. The length of the CDR3 is 15 residues.

The table lists this clonotype with many counts. This chain uses TRBV12-3 or TRBV12-4 with TRBJ1-4, with 8 bases that match TRBD1. J lost 7 bases, V lost 7 bases, and 11 bases had no gene match. The CDR3 is 15 residues long. CDR3 coding DNA: TGTGCCAGCAAGCCGGACAGGGCCAACGGTGAAAAACTGTTTTTT. This codes for CASKPDRANGEKLFF.

V is TRBV3-1 and J is TRBJ2-7, with 7 bases matching TRBD2. The DNA matches TRBJ2-4 better at its end, which makes the J call doubtful. The CDR3 contains 17 residues. Germline V gives CDR1 LGHDT, CDR2 YNNKEL (reference sequence). This CDR3 is CASSPARDAGRRDIQYF. CDR3 sequence (DNA): TGTGCCAGCAGCCCAGCCCGTGACGCCGGGAGGAGGGACATTCAGTACTTC.

The chain uses TRBV7-8 and TRBJ1-2; possibly TRBD1 for D (5 bases). CDR1 and CDR2 from the germline V gene are SGHVS and FQNEAQ. V gave up 0 bases and J gave up 8 bases, with 13 bases separating them. This CDR3 contains 14 residues. CDR3 coding DNA: TGTGCCAGCAGCTTAGCAGGGGCCGATAGGGGCTACACCTTC. This translates into CASSLAGADRGYTF.

This chain connects TRBV7-3 to TRBJ2-1; D is unresolved. V was clipped by 1 base and J by 8 bases, with 12 bases between them. The CDR3 is 14 amino acids. From germline, CDR1 is SGHTA and CDR2 FQGTGA. CDR3 region: CASSLNSEVHEQFF. The CDR3, as DNA: TGTGCCAGCAGCTTAAATAGTGAGGTTCATGAGCAGTTCTTC.

This clonotype has at least ten counts. V gene TRBV5-1 combines with J gene TRBJ2-1, with unresolved D. V lost 0 bases and J 14 bases, leaving 9 bases between the germline ends. The germline V gene has CDR1 SGHRS and CDR2 YFSETQ. CDR3 length equals 11 residues. This chain's CDR3 is CASSLGPWKFF. Here the CDR3 DNA reads TGCGCCAGCAGCTTGGGTCCTTGGAAGTTCTTC.

The rearrangement uses TRBV27 and TRBJ2-4; weak D call: TRBD1 (6 bases). The DNA end is more similar to TRBJ2-7, so the J call may be wrong. There are 13 residues in the CDR3. Germline assignment: CDR1 MNHEY and CDR2 SMNVEV (reference sequence). CDR3 protein: CASSFGQRGEQYF. Written as DNA, the CDR3 is TGTGCCAGCAGTTTTGGACAGCGCGGCGAGCAGTACTTC.